This entry lists 17 T cell receptor beta chains sequenced from one sample in a study of blood T cell repertoires in COVID-19 (dated by TCRdb to 2019 to 2021). The library was obtained by the immunoSEQ multiplex PCR assay. This immuneACCESS table, as held by TCRdb, lists in-frame sequences with V and J called but not all clones. Of the missing ones, under half trace to an unresolved V gene in checked studies; the others have no known cause. Recorded for this sample are about 210,000 clones; 70% to 90% of them occurred a single time. The leading ten clones occupy over 7% of the sample. The sequenced sample consisted of PBMCs or T cells enriched from blood (not recorded which). All receptors derive from a woman aged 18-29 years who had recovered from COVID-19.

About this clone itself: A much larger clone is a single base away; this may be a read error. The V and J genes are TRBV3-1 (or the pseudogene TRBV3-2) and TRBJ1-6, with 8 positions matching TRBD1. The CDR3 extends over 15 amino acids. Germline V gene sequence: CDR1 LGHDT, CDR2 YNNKEL (reference sequence). After removal of 1 base from V and 5 bases from J, the junction contained 1 base not matched to a gene. The CDR3, as DNA: TGTGCCAGCAGCCAAGGACAGGGGAATAATTCACCCCTCCACTTT. It is translated as CASSQGQGNNSPLHF.

V gene TRBV3-1 (or the pseudogene TRBV3-2) combines with J gene TRBJ2-5, with 10 bases fitting TRBD1. The CDR3 extends over 15 amino acids. V lost 7 bases, J lost 0 bases, and 5 bases stayed unmatched. CDR1 LGHDT and CDR2 YNNKEL come from the germline V gene (reference sequence). The CDR3: CASNLGQGDQETQYF. The CDR3 nucleotides are TGTGCCAGCAACCTAGGACAGGGGGACCAAGAGACCCAGTACTTC.

This sequence joins TRBV9 and TRBJ1-1, with D possibly matching TRBD1 (5 bases). Between the trimmed V and J ends, which lost 0 bases and 5 bases, there was a span of 20 bases. CDR3 length equals 17 residues. Germline CDR1 SGDLS, CDR2 YYNGEE. In DNA form, the CDR3 reads TGTGCCAGCAGCGTAGGGCGAGGGTTTTGGGGGGAAACTGAAGCTTTCTTT. This encodes CASSVGRGFWGETEAFF. Looking up the rest from reference TRBV9 and TRBJ1-1 gives the full variable domain: DSGVTQTPKHLITATGQRVTLRCSPRSGDLSVYWYQQSLDQGLQFLIQYYNGEERAKGNILERFSAQQFPDLHSELNLSSLELGDSALYFCASSVGRGFWGETEAFFGQGTRLTVV.

The rearrangement uses TRBV6-5 and TRBJ1-5; possibly TRBD1 for D (6 bases). The CDR3 totals 14 residues. Germline loops: CDR1 MNHEY, CDR2 SVGAGI. V lost 5 bases, J lost 3 bases, and 11 bases lay in between. This CDR3 is CASSPDRINQPQHF. For the CDR3, the DNA is TGTGCCAGCAGTCCGGACAGAATCAATCAGCCCCAGCATTTT.

For the CDR3, the DNA is TGTGCCAGCAGTGAACCCACAGGGGACTCCCCCTACAATGAGCAGTTCTTC. It specifies CASSEPTGDSPYNEQFF. The V gene is TRBV25-1, the J gene TRBJ2-1, with a tentative D call TRBD1 (7 bases). The CDR3 contains 17 residues. Germline lookup yields CDR1 MGHDK and CDR2 SYGVNS. V gave up 2 bases and J gave up 2 bases, with 16 bases separating them. Looking up the rest from reference TRBV25-1 and TRBJ2-1 gives the full variable domain: EADIYQTPRYLVIGTGKKITLECSQTMGHDKMYWYQQDPGMELHLIHYSYGVNSTEKGDLSSESTVSRIRTEHFPLTLESARPSHTSQYLCASSEPTGDSPYNEQFFGPGTRLTVL.

The chain recombines TRBV7-2 with TRBJ2-3, with 10 nucleotides matching TRBD2. Germline V lookup: CDR1 SGHTA, CDR2 FQGNSA. The V segment lost 3 bases and the J segment 2 bases; nucleotides outside the gene matches: 11. This CDR3 has 18 amino acids. CDR3 nucleotide sequence: TGTGCCAGCAGCTTTCGACTGTCAGCGGGGGGGATCACAGATACGCAGTATTTT. It codes for CASSFRLSAGGITDTQYF.

V and J are TRBV12-3 or TRBV12-4 and TRBJ2-7; D possibly corresponds to TRBD2 (5 bases). Trimming stripped 6 bases from V and 2 bases from J, with 11 bases between. CDR3 size: 13 residues. The CDR3 region has the DNA TGTGCCAGCAGGGGAGACGGAGCCTACGAGCAGTACTTC. It is translated as CASRGDGAYEQYF.

This chain links TRBV28 with TRBJ1-5; no definite D call. The ends were cut back, 2 bases at V and 5 bases at J, with 7 bases in the middle. CDR1 is MDHEN and CDR2 is SYDVKM in the germline V gene. This CDR3 comprises 13 residues. CDR3: CASSLQDYQPQHF. CDR3 bases: TGTGCCAGCAGTTTACAGGACTATCAGCCCCAGCATTTT.

The chain couples TRBV6-5 to TRBJ1-1; D call uncertain. The CDR3 loop spans 12 amino acids. Trimming stripped 9 bases from V and 0 bases from J, with 8 bases between. Germline V gives CDR1 MNHEY, CDR2 SVGAGI. The CDR3 region is CASNRLNTEAFF. The CDR3 nucleotides read TGTGCCAGTAACAGATTGAACACTGAAGCTTTCTTT.

As DNA, the CDR3 is TGCGCCAGCAGCCTACCGGAAGAGACCCAGTACTTC. This encodes CASSLPEETQYF. The rearrangement links TRBV5-1 to TRBJ2-5; D not resolved. With 4 bases removed from V and 3 bases from J, the gap between germline ends came to 7 bases. Germline V gene sequence: CDR1 SGHRS, CDR2 YFSETQ. The CDR3 loop spans 12 amino acids.

V and J are TRBV24-1 and TRBJ1-2; D uncertain. Germline V gene data show CDR1 as KGHDR and CDR2 as SFDVKD. This CDR3 spans 12 amino acids. V was trimmed by 5 bases and J by 6 bases, leaving 9 bases between them. The CDR3 reads CATSGSRHGYTF. DNA for the CDR3: TGTGCCACCAGTGGTAGCCGGCATGGCTACACCTTC.

The chain employs TRBV24-1 and TRBJ1-2, with a tentative D call TRBD1 (6 bases). V gave up 4 bases and J gave up 6 bases, with 11 bases separating them. The CDR3 contains 13 residues. Germline-derived CDR1 and CDR2 are KGHDR and SFDVKD. This CDR3 is CATSDRTENGYTF. The DNA for the CDR3 is TGTGCCACCAGTGACCGGACAGAGAATGGCTACACCTTC.

V usage is TRBV28 and J usage is TRBJ2-7; 8 bases fit TRBD1. This CDR3 region has 14 residues. J gave up 6 bases and V 6 bases, and 10 bases lay outside the gene matches. Germline V gives CDR1 MDHEN, CDR2 SYDVKM. CDR3 DNA sequence: TGTGCCAGCAGAGGACAGGGTGCCTCCCCCGAGCAGTACTTC. Protein: CASRGQGASPEQYF.

The chain has TRBV7-9 and TRBJ2-1, with TRBD2 matching over 11 bases. The CDR3 covers 14 residues. Trimming at V came to 5 bases and at J to 10 bases, leaving 7 bases not matched to a gene. Germline loops: CDR1 SEHNR, CDR2 FQNEAQ (reference sequence). The CDR3 DNA is TGTGCCAGCAGCACGCTAGCGGGGGGACTCGAGCAGTTCTTC. This codes for CASSTLAGGLEQFF.

V gene TRBV11-2 combines with J gene TRBJ2-3, with TRBD2 matching 11 bases. This CDR3 comprises 15 residues. V lost 3 bases to trimming and J lost 2 bases; unmatched junction nucleotides: 1. From germline, CDR1 is SGHAT and CDR2 FQNNGV. This chain's CDR3 is CASSLTSGNTDTQYF. The CDR3 region has the DNA TGTGCCAGCAGCTTGACTAGCGGGAACACAGATACGCAGTATTTT.

This chain uses TRBV7-9 with TRBJ1-4; no clear D. The V end was cut by 1 base, the J end by 4 bases, with 16 bases between. CDR3 size: 17 residues. Looked up from germline, CDR1 is SEHNR and CDR2 is FQNEAQ (reference sequence). Here the CDR3 reads CASSLGWHNTNNEKLFF. CDR3 coding DNA: TGTGCCAGCAGCTTAGGTTGGCACAATACGAATAATGAAAAACTGTTTTTT.

This clone is a singleton in its sample. This rearrangement joins TRBV6-6 to TRBJ1-2; D not certain. Deletions cut 8 bases from V and 0 bases from J, with 10 bases between. The CDR3 totals 13 residues. The germline gives CDR1 MNHNY, CDR2 SVGAGI (reference sequence). CDR3 DNA sequence: TGTGCCAGCGGCGACACCGCTAACTATGGCTACACCTTC. Translation gives CASGDTANYGYTF.